This TCR beta chain appears in the sequencing data of a study of shared clonotypes between healthy human individuals. Across the study: Used for every donor were three CD4 naive, three CD4 memory, two CD8 naive and one CD8 memory plate.

The V gene's germline CDR1 is MNHNS and CDR2 SASEGT. Trimming took off 6 bases at V and 2 bases at J, with 8 bases between the two ends. The CDR3 covers 13 residues. Authors' processing steps: ImmunoSEQ gave junction-only sequences without quality scores, so filtering differed. TCRdb keeps only in-frame clones here, not all; method: immunoSEQ multiplex PCR. Clone size and V and J calls were adopted from that table, with D and trimming inferred from the DNA. The sample carries 2 million to 2.5 million clones, less than 95% recorded once. Broader study findings: Naive CD4 clonotypes were shared across several donors at 4% to 5%. Sampling was confined to blood; repertoires within tissues likely differ.

This clone was detected only a few times. Its antigen is not known. Specimen: naive CD4+ T cells from PBMCs. The sample's subset: CD45RA+ positively selected. The genes are TRBV6-1 and TRBJ1-5, with a tentative D call TRBD1 (5 bases). The sequence derives from a man between 18 and 35 years old in good health. Some clones in this sample may be carry-over from other donors' samples. In DNA form, the CDR3 reads TGTGCCAGCAGATGGGGCGGCAATCAGCCCCAGCATTTT. It yields the protein CASRWGGNQPQHF.